This T cell receptor (beta chain) originates from a study of cytomegalovirus exposure and HLA in healthy donors. General study results and limits: Most subjects' HLA-A and HLA-B alleles were reportedly predicted from TCR beta sequences.

Amplification used 60 Vbeta primers and 13 Jbeta primers. Profiling relied on immunoSEQ multiplex PCR, and the TCRdb table lists in-frame clones only, not all of them. The sample lists about 130,000 clones, roughly 83% occurring once. The CDR3 consists of 14 residues. With 0 bases removed from V and 3 bases from J, the gap between germline ends came to 6 bases. The V gene's germline CDR1 is LNHDA and CDR2 SQIVND (reference sequence). About this clone: Its target is unknown.

This clonotype was sampled from a man in his forties in good health and CMV-seronegative. The rearrangement joins TRBV19 to TRBJ1-5; D is ambiguous. The sample comprised PBMCs. The CDR3 nucleotides are TGTGCCAGTAGTATAGATCCAGTCAATCAGCCCCAGCATTTT. Protein sequence: CASSIDPVNQPQHF.